The entry below gives a single T cell receptor (beta chain) sequence along with its context. This clonotype was detected ten times or more. The antigen this receptor binds is unknown. No qualities accompany the bases; no much larger clone lies one base away. The treatment or condition tag for this specimen amounts to: allogeneic hematopoietic cell transplantation with graft depleted of TCRalphabeta T cells and CD19 B cells. The transplant recipients were children given TCRalphabeta/CD19-depleted allogeneic hematopoietic cell grafts. This record comes from a study of T-cell reconstitution after alpha-beta-depleted transplantation in children (dated by TCRdb to 2016 to 2018). Notes on the research overall: The study quantitatively tracked T-cell immune reconstitution after TCRalphabeta/CD19-depleted allogeneic hematopoietic cell transplantation in children using TCR repertoire profiling. Study-level results and caveats: The frequencies of hyperexpanded clones fell over the following months, and after one year, T-cell counts and TCRbeta diversity were mostly attributed to newly produced T cells. About two months after transplant, the apparently early recovery of alphabetaT-cell counts reportedly depended on just several hundred clones that had expanded rapidly and came from non-depleted graft cells. In some patients, high TCRbeta diversity at day 60 was attributed to recipient T cells and intrathymic progenitors that had survived conditioning.

Libraries were prepared through PCR. For sequencing, an Illumina HiSeq 2500 was employed. To normalize quantification of the TCRbeta repertoire, the TCR libraries were built with molecular barcoding that relied on unique molecular identifiers. TCRdb passed the public sequencing reads through fastp at Q25 and MiXCR, retaining productive beta sequences. Duplicate CDR3 protein sequences are folded into a single record with the most common DNA and genes. The sample table shows over 150,000 distinct CDR3 sequences, and 11% are seen once. The biggest ten clones account for less than 15% of the sample. The CDR3 starts with the cysteine, ends with the phenylalanine, and has 13 residues. Solely the CDR3 DNA is kept, with 39 bases framed from the first base. V lost 3 bases and J lost 7 bases; the stretch between them is 12 bases long. According to the germline V gene (reference sequence), CDR1 reads SEHNR and CDR2 reads FQNEAQ.

Recombination connected TRBV7-9 to TRBJ1-1, with an unclear D gene assignment. The receptor comes from a boy aged 2-9 years with acute myeloid leukemia, due to receive a stem cell transplant. Sequenced material: PBMCs, taken before TCRalphabeta/CD19-depleted stem cell transplant. The CDR3 protein is CASSLAVGGEAFF. The nucleotide sequence reads TGTGCCAGCAGCTTGGCCGTCGGTGGTGAAGCTTTCTTT.